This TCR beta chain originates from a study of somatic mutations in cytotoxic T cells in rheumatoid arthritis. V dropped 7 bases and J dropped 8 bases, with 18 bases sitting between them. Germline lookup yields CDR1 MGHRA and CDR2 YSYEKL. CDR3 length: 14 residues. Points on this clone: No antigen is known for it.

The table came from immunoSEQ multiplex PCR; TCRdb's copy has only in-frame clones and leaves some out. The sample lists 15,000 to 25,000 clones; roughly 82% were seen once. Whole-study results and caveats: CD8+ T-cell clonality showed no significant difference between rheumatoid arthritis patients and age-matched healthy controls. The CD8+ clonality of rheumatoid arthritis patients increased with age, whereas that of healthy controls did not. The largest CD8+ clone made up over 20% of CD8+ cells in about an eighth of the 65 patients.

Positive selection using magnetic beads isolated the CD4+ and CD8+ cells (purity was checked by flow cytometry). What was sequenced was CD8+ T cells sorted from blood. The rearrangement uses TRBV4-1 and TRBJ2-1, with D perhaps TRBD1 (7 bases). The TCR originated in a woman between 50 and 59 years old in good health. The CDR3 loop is CASNSGGSVDEQFF. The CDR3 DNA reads TGCGCCAGCAACTCAGGGGGGAGTGTAGATGAGCAGTTCTTC.